This TCR beta chain was captured by sequencing in a study of blood T cell repertoires in COVID-19. In the study overall: Sites in the United States, Italy and Spain provided acute and convalescent COVID-19 samples. Sample material is recorded as cDNA or gDNA derived from T cells, B-cell-depleted T cells, or PBMCs.

In the study's own analysis: Amplification with reference gene primers provided the estimates of nucleated cell counts. Sequenced by immunoSEQ multiplex PCR; TCRdb stores in-frame clones only, minus some. V, J and clone size derive from that table, while D and trimming were established from the DNA sequence. Of 110,000 or so clones in the sample, about 85% were seen once. The germline gives CDR1 LNHNV, CDR2 YYDKDF (reference sequence). Trimming cost V 0 bases and J 5 bases, with 13 bases left between them. The CDR3 runs 16 residues. The clonotype originates from a man aged 50 or older with acute or convalescent COVID-19. The material sequenced was peripheral blood. This rearrangement joins TRBV15 to TRBJ1-4; tentative D call: TRBD1 (5 bases). CDR3 residues: CATSRDPGDPNEKLFF. CDR3 nucleotide sequence: TGTGCCACCAGCAGAGATCCGGGGGACCCGAATGAAAAACTGTTTTTT.